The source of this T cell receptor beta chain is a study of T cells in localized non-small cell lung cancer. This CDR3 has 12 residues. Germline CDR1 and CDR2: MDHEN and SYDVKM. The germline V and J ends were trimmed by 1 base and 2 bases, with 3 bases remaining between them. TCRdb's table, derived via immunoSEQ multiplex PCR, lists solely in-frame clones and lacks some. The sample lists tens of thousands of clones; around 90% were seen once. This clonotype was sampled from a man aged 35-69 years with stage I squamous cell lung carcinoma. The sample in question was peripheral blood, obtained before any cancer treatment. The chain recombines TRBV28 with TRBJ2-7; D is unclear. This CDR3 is CASSLFPYEQYF. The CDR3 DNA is TGTGCCAGCAGTTTATTTCCCTACGAGCAGTACTTC. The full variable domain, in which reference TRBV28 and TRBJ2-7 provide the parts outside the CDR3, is DVKVTQSSRYLVKRTGEKVFLECVQDMDHENMFWYRQDPGLGLRLIYFSYDVKMKEKGDIPEGYSVSREKKERFSLILESASTNQTSMYLCASSLFPYEQYFGPGTRLTVT.